This TCR beta chain was documented in a study of Graves' ophthalmopathy and Graves' hyperthyroidism. As for the study in general: There was a collection of peripheral blood at initial diagnosis, before any treatment.

Excluded were patients with other autoimmune diseases, uncontrolled infections, pregnancy or lactation. PBMCs were obtained from roughly 10 ml of fresh peripheral blood. This clonotype appeared many times. In germline, CDR1 is SGDLS, CDR2 YYNGEE. The CDR3 totals 15 residues. V was cut by 0 bases and J by 6 bases, with 15 bases left in between. For repertoire sequencing, the TCR beta CDR3 regions were amplified from RNA transcripts. Second-round multiplex PCR came after first-round RT-PCR with HTBI primers. A single record per CDR3 protein comes from TCRdb applying MiXCR to the multiplex PCR reads. The table includes approximately 480,000 distinct CDR3 sequences, around 15% detected once.

This receptor was obtained from a woman in her 30s with Graves' ophthalmopathy. V usage is TRBV9 and J usage is TRBJ1-1, with TRBD1 as a possible D gene (5 bases). Sequenced sample: blood. The CDR3 bases are TGTGCCAGCAGCGTAGATTGGGACGGGGGAGCTGAAGCTTTCTTT. Translating gives CASSVDWDGGAEAFF.